Listed here are 27 T cell receptor beta chains from one sample, sequenced in a study of cytomegalovirus exposure and HLA in healthy donors. The PCR ran on 60 Vbeta and 13 Jbeta primers. TCRdb's copy holds only in-frame clones and misses some; the assay was immunoSEQ multiplex PCR. Of 200,000 to 250,000 clones listed, around 75% are singletons. Sequencing was performed on PBMCs. Receptor source: a woman younger than 45 in good health and CMV-seronegative.

Only a few counts were recorded for this clone. This chain links TRBV27 with TRBJ2-7, with 9 nucleotides matching TRBD1. The V gene's germline CDR1 is MNHEY and CDR2 SMNVEV (reference sequence). The CDR3 has 15 amino acids. The ends lost 2 bases at V and 1 base at J; junction bases unmatched: 3. CDR3: CASSLIDRGSYEQYF. In nucleotides, the CDR3 is TGTGCCAGCAGTTTAATCGACAGGGGGTCCTACGAGCAGTACTTC.

Concerning this clone: One end of the junction fails to match germline, which may point to a read error. The chain couples TRBV29-1 to TRBJ1-2; D is unresolved. The germline V gene has CDR1 SQVTM and CDR2 ANQGSEA. The CDR3 is 14 residues long. CDR3 sequence reads: CSVTTGTVGYGYIF. CDR3 DNA: TGCAGCGTGACAACCGGAACCGTTGGCTATGGCTACATCTTC.

The rearrangement links TRBV5-6 to TRBJ2-7; D may be TRBD1 (6 bases). Germline assignment: CDR1 SGHDT and CDR2 YYEEEE. The CDR3 runs to 14 residues. The ends were cut back, 4 bases at V and 3 bases at J, with 14 bases in the middle. CDR3: CASSEGDGDYEQYF. CDR3 nucleotide sequence: TGTGCCAGCAGCGAGGGGGACGGAGACTACGAGCAGTACTTC.

J is TRBJ2-7 and V is TRBV11-2; weak D call: TRBD2 (6 bases). Looked up from germline, CDR1 is SGHAT and CDR2 is FQNNGV. V lost 8 bases and J 1 base, leaving 15 bases between the germline ends. The CDR3 consists of 14 residues. The DNA of the CDR3 is TGTGCCAGCTGGGACTTCGCCTCTTCCTACGAGCAGTACTTC. It is translated as CASWDFASSYEQYF.

The chain links TRBV5-1 to TRBJ2-6, with 7 bases aligning to TRBD1. In germline, CDR1 is SGHRS, CDR2 YFSETQ. The V segment lost 4 bases and the J segment 0 bases; nucleotides outside the gene matches: 10. The CDR3 has 18 residues. This chain's CDR3 is CASSLRDSSGSGANVLTF. The CDR3 bases are TGCGCCAGCAGCCTTCGGGACAGCTCAGGCTCTGGGGCCAACGTCCTGACTTTC.

V is TRBV30 and J is TRBJ1-1, with 7 nucleotides matching TRBD1. The trim removed 2 bases at V and 7 bases at J, leaving 7 bases unmatched. Germline V lookup: CDR1 GTSNPN, CDR2 SVGIG (reference sequence). This CDR3 comprises 13 residues. The CDR3 here is CAWSYEGAVEAFF. CDR3 sequence (DNA): TGTGCCTGGAGTTATGAGGGGGCTGTTGAAGCTTTCTTT.

In its sample, this clone was seen a few times. The same CDR3 is also encoded by other DNA sequences in this sample. The J gene is TRBJ2-5, the V gene TRBV5-1; D possibly corresponds to TRBD2 (6 bases). V was trimmed by 1 base and J by 5 bases, leaving 12 bases between them. The CDR3 has 14 amino acids. The V gene's germline CDR1 is SGHRS and CDR2 YFSETQ. This CDR3 is CASSLKEGRETQYF. For the CDR3, the DNA is TGCGCCAGCAGCTTGAAGGAGGGGCGTGAGACCCAGTACTTC.

The chain is built from TRBV5-1 and TRBJ1-2, with a possible D match to TRBD1 (6 bases). V shed 2 bases and J shed 6 bases, with 11 bases lying between them. The CDR3 is 13 amino acids. Germline V gene data show CDR1 as SGHRS and CDR2 as YFSETQ. The CDR3 DNA is TGCGCCAGCAGCTTCGCGGGGGCCGATGGCTACACCTTC. Protein: CASSFAGADGYTF.

This clone showed up just once. The rearrangement joins TRBV6-5 to TRBJ2-1; D gene ambiguous. The germline gives CDR1 MNHEY, CDR2 SVGAGI. V was trimmed by 5 bases and J by 8 bases, leaving 10 bases between them. The CDR3 is 12 amino acids. The CDR3: CASSLLGDEQFF. CDR3 DNA: TGTGCCAGCAGTCTACTGGGCGATGAGCAGTTCTTC.

CDR3 sequence: CASSVAGGANVLTF. CDR3 DNA sequence: TGTGCCAGCAGCGTCGCAGGGGGGGCCAACGTCCTGACTTTC. This chain joins TRBV9 and TRBJ2-6; perhaps TRBD1 as D (5 bases). The CDR3 is 14 amino acids. Germline values: CDR1 SGDLS, CDR2 YYNGEE. V was clipped by 2 bases and J by 4 bases, with 7 bases between them.

The chain couples TRBV4-1 to TRBJ1-4; the match to TRBD1 covers 7 bases. This CDR3 has 15 residues. The V gene's germline CDR1 is MGHRA and CDR2 YSYEKL. Germline trimming cut 9 bases from V and 8 bases from J; bases unmatched to any gene: 15. The DNA for the CDR3 is TGCGCCAGGTTCTCCACACAGGGGTCGGACGAAAAACTGTTTTTT. Translated: CARFSTQGSDEKLFF.

The chain recombines TRBV6-5 with TRBJ1-1; tentatively, D is TRBD1 (5 bases). The CDR3 is 14 amino acids. Looked up from germline, CDR1 is MNHEY and CDR2 is SVGAGI. V was shortened by 4 bases and J by 4 bases, with 13 bases between the two germline ends. CDR3 sequence (DNA): TGTGCCAGCAGTTTGTCAGGGTTGACCACTGAAGCTTTCTTT. This encodes CASSLSGLTTEAFF.

V gene TRBV13 combines with J gene TRBJ1-2; D uncertain. Trimming cost V 4 bases and J 7 bases, with 10 bases left between them. Germline assignment: CDR1 PRHDT and CDR2 FYEKMQ (reference sequence). The CDR3 extends over 12 amino acids. The CDR3 coding sequence is TGTGCCAGCAGCTCGAGGGATAGTGGCTACACCTTC. It specifies CASSSRDSGYTF.

V is TRBV7-9 and J is TRBJ1-4, with TRBD1 identical over 10 bases. The junction had 4 bases not matched to a gene; V was cut back by 3 bases and J by 6 bases. The CDR3 sequence is 15 residues long. CDR1 is SEHNR, CDR2 FQNEAQ, per germline (reference sequence). The CDR3 is CASSLTGTGDEKLFF. CDR3 DNA: TGTGCCAGCAGCTTGACGGGGACAGGGGATGAAAAACTGTTTTTT.

This clone has only a few counts. This likely came from a read error, as a far larger clone is one base away. The chain is built from TRBV7-9 and TRBJ2-1; possibly TRBD1 for D (6 bases). This CDR3 comprises 12 residues. The germline CDR1 and CDR2 sequences are SEHNR and FQNEAQ (reference sequence). CDR3 sequence (DNA): TGTTCCAGCAGCTTGAGGGGGACTGAGCAGTTCTTC. It encodes CSSSLRGTEQFF.

The chain uses TRBV4-2 and TRBJ2-5; weak D call: TRBD2 (7 bases). This CDR3 contains 14 residues. Germline V gives CDR1 LGHNA, CDR2 YNFKEQ. The V end was cut by 5 bases, the J end by 4 bases, with 14 bases between. The CDR3 nucleotides read TGTGCCAGCAGCTCAGAGGGGGGGGTAGAGACCCAGTACTTC. Protein sequence: CASSSEGGVETQYF.

The J gene is TRBJ2-7, the V gene TRBV30; D might be TRBD2 (5 bases). This CDR3 region has 15 residues. Germline CDR1 reads GTSNPN; CDR2 reads SVGIG (reference sequence). V was clipped by 0 bases and J by 2 bases, with 14 bases between them. CDR3: CAWSVRGYHTYEQYF. As DNA, the CDR3 is TGTGCCTGGAGTGTACGCGGGTATCACACCTACGAGCAGTACTTC. Combining the CDR3 with reference TRBV30 and TRBJ2-7 gives the whole variable domain SQTIHQWPATLVQPVGSPLSLECTVEGTSNPNLYWYRQAAGRGLQLLFYSVGIGQISSEVPQNLSASRPQDRQFILSSKKLLLSDSGFYLCAWSVRGYHTYEQYFGPGTRLTVT.

The chain carries TRBV6-1 and TRBJ2-7; the match to TRBD1 covers 8 bases. J gave up 5 bases and V 5 bases, and 5 bases lay outside the gene matches. CDR3 length: 13 residues. Germline assignment: CDR1 MNHNS and CDR2 SASEGT. The CDR3 sequence: CASSQGAVHEQYF. The CDR3 region has the DNA TGTGCCAGCAGTCAGGGGGCAGTTCACGAGCAGTACTTC.

The V call is TRBV2, the J call TRBJ2-7; maybe TRBD2 (6 bases). Trimming took off 8 bases at V and 0 bases at J, with 11 bases between the two ends. Germline V gives CDR1 SNHLY, CDR2 FYNNEI. There are 13 residues in the CDR3. DNA for the CDR3: TGTGCCAGCGCGGGGAGGTTCTCCTACGAGCAGTACTTC. Translated: CASAGRFSYEQYF. Full variable domain (rest looked up from reference TRBV2 and TRBJ2-7): EPEVTQTPSHQVTQMGQEVILRCVPISNHLYFYWYRQILGQKVEFLVSFYNNEISEKSEIFDDQFSVERPDGSNFTLKIRSTKLEDSAMYFCASAGRFSYEQYFGPGTRLTVT.

The chain recombines TRBV5-1 with TRBJ1-1; 7 bases agree with TRBD1. The CDR3 runs to 14 residues. The V gene's germline CDR1 is SGHRS and CDR2 YFSETQ. J gave up 1 base and V 0 bases, and 0 bases lay outside the gene matches. CDR3 in DNA: TGCGCCAGCAGCTTGGGGACAGGGAACACTGAAGCTTTCTTT. It yields the protein CASSLGTGNTEAFF.

The chain combines TRBV2 with TRBJ1-4; no definite D call. The CDR3 loop spans 12 amino acids. The V gene lost 2 bases and the J gene lost 11 bases, with 9 bases spanning the gap. Germline values: CDR1 SNHLY, CDR2 FYNNEI. The CDR3 is CASSERDSKLFF. CDR3 coding DNA: TGTGCCAGCAGTGAACGCGACTCGAAACTGTTTTTT. Variable domain in full (rest from reference TRBV2 and TRBJ1-4): EPEVTQTPSHQVTQMGQEVILRCVPISNHLYFYWYRQILGQKVEFLVSFYNNEISEKSEIFDDQFSVERPDGSNFTLKIRSTKLEDSAMYFCASSERDSKLFFGSGTQLSVL.

The chain uses TRBV4-2 and TRBJ1-1; 8 bases fit TRBD1. The CDR3 loop spans 16 amino acids. Germline values: CDR1 LGHNA, CDR2 YNFKEQ. J gave up 5 bases and V 0 bases, and 8 bases lay outside the gene matches. The CDR3 DNA follows: TGTGCCAGCAGCCAAGATGACGGACAGGGAGGGACTGAAGCTTTCTTT. It translates to CASSQDDGQGGTEAFF.

The gene calls are TRBV6-1 and TRBJ1-2; no clear D. This CDR3 is built from 15 residues. Between the trimmed V and J ends, which lost 7 bases and 4 bases, there was a span of 19 bases. Germline CDR1 and CDR2: MNHNS and SASEGT. CDR3 sequence (DNA): TGTGCCAGCATAGATTGGAGGGTACTCCCCTATGGCTACACCTTC. This encodes CASIDWRVLPYGYTF.

The chain carries TRBV5-1 and TRBJ1-1; weak D call: TRBD1 (6 bases). The CDR3 runs to 15 residues. V was shortened by 4 bases and J by 4 bases, with 17 bases between the two germline ends. CDR1 is SGHRS and CDR2 is YFSETQ in the germline V gene. This CDR3 is CASSQEGGRLTEAFF. In DNA form, the CDR3 reads TGCGCCAGCAGCCAAGAGGGGGGGCGACTCACTGAAGCTTTCTTT.

Regarding this clone: The sample carries other DNA sequences with the same CDR3. The chain couples TRBV2 to TRBJ1-1; the match to TRBD1 covers 7 bases. CDR1 is SNHLY and CDR2 is FYNNEI in the germline V gene. The V and J ends lost 5 bases and 3 bases, in that order; junction bases with no gene match: 3. This CDR3 has 13 amino acids. CDR3 sequence: CASSFTGDTEAFF. CDR3 DNA sequence: TGTGCCAGCAGTTTTACAGGGGACACTGAAGCTTTCTTT.

The rearrangement uses TRBV2 and TRBJ1-5, with 8 bases identical to TRBD1. CDR3 length: 15 amino acids. Per germline, CDR1 SNHLY and CDR2 FYNNEI. V shed 6 bases and J 7 bases; nucleotides not matched to a gene: 11. The CDR3 here is CASSNDGTGIQPQHF. CDR3 bases: TGTGCCAGCAGCAACGACGGGACAGGCATACAGCCCCAGCATTTT.

The V call is TRBV7-9, the J call TRBJ2-1, with D tentatively TRBD2 (7 bases). The CDR3 consists of 14 residues. CDR1 is SEHNR and CDR2 is FQNEAQ in the germline V gene (reference sequence). V lost 5 bases and J lost 7, with 15 bases in between. CDR3 in DNA: TGTGCCAGCAGCCCTAGGACAGCGGGGAATGAGCAGTTCTTC. Its protein product is CASSPRTAGNEQFF.